Listed below are T cell receptor beta chains from one sample, sequenced in a study of blood T cell repertoires in COVID-19. The table came from immunoSEQ multiplex PCR; TCRdb's copy has only in-frame clones and leaves some out. Of about 310,000 clones listed, 90% are singletons. The sample consisted of peripheral blood. The receptors stem from a middle-aged woman with COVID-19, enrolled during active disease. Both conserved end residues are part of each CDR3. D genes are given only for firm matches. The listing skips clone size in some rows; elsewhere it reads once, few, many or a size class.

TRBV27	.	.	TRBJ1-5	CASSLSPWDRGSNQPQHF	TGTGCCAGCAGTTTATCCCCTTGGGATAGGGGTAGCAATCAGCCCCAGCATTTT
TRBV27	few	.	TRBJ1-1	CASSRGQYNAEAFF	TGTGCCAGCAGTCGGGGTCAATACAACGCTGAAGCTTTCTTT
TRBV5-1	.	.	TRBJ2-4	CASSLEAAPGKNIQYF	TGCGCCAGCAGCTTGGAGGCCGCCCCAGGGAAAAACATTCAGTACTTC
TRBV5-1	once	TRBD2	TRBJ2-5	CASSLRAGGGQETQYF	TGCGCCAGCAGCTTGCGGGCGGGAGGGGGGCAAGAGACCCAGTACTTC
TRBV27	.	TRBD1	TRBJ1-6	CASSFRRGLAPLHF	TGTGCCAGCAGCTTCCGCAGGGGGCTGGCACCCCTCCACTTT
TRBV29-1	.	TRBD1	TRBJ1-2	CSVGQGLYGYTF	TGCAGCGTAGGACAGGGACTCTATGGCTACACCTTC
TRBV27	.	.	TRBJ2-7	CASSLGQGGYEQYF	TGTGCCAGCAGTTTGGGTCAGGGTGGCTACGAGCAGTACTTC
TRBV6-5	.	TRBD1	TRBJ2-1	CASSSPTGGNEQFF	TGTGCCAGCAGTAGCCCGACAGGGGGAAATGAGCAGTTCTTC
TRBV7-2	.	TRBD1	TRBJ2-1	CASSNRGQEQFF	TGTGCCAGTTCTAACAGGGGACAGGAGCAGTTCTTC
TRBV27	.	TRBD1	TRBJ1-4	CASSLGPGTGGEKLFF	TGTGCCAGCAGTTTAGGACCCGGGACAGGGGGTGAAAAACTGTTTTTT
TRBV4-1	.	TRBD1	TRBJ2-7	CASSSLGQGVREQYF	TGCGCCAGCAGCTCCCTGGGACAGGGGGTGCGCGAGCAGTACTTC
TRBV5-1	.	TRBD1	TRBJ1-2	CASRLISTGSDGYTF	TGCGCCAGCAGACTAATATCGACAGGGAGCGATGGCTACACCTTC
TRBV6-2/TRBV6-3	.	.	TRBJ1-5	CASSKQGRVNQPQHF	TGTGCCAGCAGTAAACAGGGAAGGGTCAATCAGCCCCAGCATTTT
TRBV6-5	.	.	TRBJ1-5	CASSYSRDYGNQPQHF	TGTGCCAGCAGTTACTCGAGGGATTATGGCAATCAGCCCCAGCATTTT
TRBV3-1/TRBV3-2	.	.	TRBJ2-1	CASSHGSNFREQFF	TGTGCCAGCAGCCACGGGAGTAACTTTCGTGAGCAGTTCTTC
TRBV24-1	.	TRBD1	TRBJ2-2	CATSRGQGAFHTGELFF	TGTGCCACCAGCCGTGGACAGGGGGCGTTTCACACCGGGGAGCTGTTTTTT
TRBV28	.	.	TRBJ1-1	CASSLQSPGAFF	TGTGCCAGCAGTCTCCAGTCCCCAGGAGCTTTCTTT
TRBV30	.	.	TRBJ1-5	CAWSLGGWSNQPQHF	TGTGCCTGGAGCCTAGGGGGATGGAGCAATCAGCCCCAGCATTTT
TRBV10-3	.	TRBD2	TRBJ2-1	CAIRASGDNEQFF	TGTGCCATCAGAGCTAGCGGGGACAATGAGCAGTTCTTC
TRBV28	once	.	TRBJ1-2	CASSLWSPGSYGYTF	TGTGCCAGCAGTTTATGGTCCCCAGGTTCCTATGGCTACACCTTC
TRBV5-1	.	TRBD1	TRBJ2-1	CASSLGQGSYNEQFF	TGCGCCAGCAGCTTGGGACAGGGCTCCTACAATGAGCAGTTCTTC
TRBV28	.	.	TRBJ1-1	CASIEQNTEAFF	TGTGCCAGCATAGAGCAGAACACTGAAGCTTTCTTT